These 3 T cell receptor beta chains share one sample of origin, sequenced in a study of beta chain features in type 1 diabetes. Study-wide points: Type 1 diabetes patients showed a moderate but significant shortening of TCRB CDR3s in all four CD4+ subsets.

The sequenced template was cDNA made from the entire isolated RNA. Sequencing was performed with immunoSEQ multiplex PCR; in TCRdb, only in-frame clones are kept and a portion is missing. Seen here are some 47,000 clones, approximately 40% observed once, and the top ten hold roughly 0.13%. These receptors are not linked to any known antigen. Sequenced material: stem cell memory CD4+ T cells from blood. The receptors stem from a man under 40 with type 1 diabetes.

V usage is TRBV9 and J usage is TRBJ1-1; perhaps TRBD1 as D (6 bases). Per germline, CDR1 SGDLS and CDR2 YYNGEE. The CDR3 totals 17 residues. The ends were cut back, 4 bases at V and 0 bases at J, with 19 bases in the middle. The CDR3 sequence is CASSPRGYVGLNTEAFF. The CDR3, as DNA: TGTGCCAGCAGCCCCAGGGGTTATGTGGGCCTGAACACTGAAGCTTTCTTT. The full variable domain, rest sourced from reference TRBV9 and TRBJ1-1, is DSGVTQTPKHLITATGQRVTLRCSPRSGDLSVYWYQQSLDQGLQFLIQYYNGEERAKGNILERFSAQQFPDLHSELNLSSLELGDSALYFCASSPRGYVGLNTEAFFGQGTRLTVV.

This sequence joins TRBV2 and TRBJ2-7; no reliable D call. Per the germline V gene, CDR1 is SNHLY and CDR2 is FYNNEI. Trimming stripped 6 bases from V and 3 bases from J, with 12 bases between. The CDR3 length is 13 residues. The DNA of the CDR3 is TGTGCCAGCAGGGCACTGACGGGCTACGAGCAGTACTTC. Amino acids: CASRALTGYEQYF.

This chain joins TRBV28 and TRBJ1-2; D ambiguous. Trimming pared 3 bases from V and 5 bases from J, leaving 13 bases between. From germline, CDR1 is MDHEN and CDR2 SYDVKM. The CDR3 is made up of 14 amino acids. The CDR3 is CASSFYGRVYGYTF. CDR3 sequence (DNA): TGTGCCAGCAGTTTTTATGGTCGGGTTTATGGCTACACCTTC.